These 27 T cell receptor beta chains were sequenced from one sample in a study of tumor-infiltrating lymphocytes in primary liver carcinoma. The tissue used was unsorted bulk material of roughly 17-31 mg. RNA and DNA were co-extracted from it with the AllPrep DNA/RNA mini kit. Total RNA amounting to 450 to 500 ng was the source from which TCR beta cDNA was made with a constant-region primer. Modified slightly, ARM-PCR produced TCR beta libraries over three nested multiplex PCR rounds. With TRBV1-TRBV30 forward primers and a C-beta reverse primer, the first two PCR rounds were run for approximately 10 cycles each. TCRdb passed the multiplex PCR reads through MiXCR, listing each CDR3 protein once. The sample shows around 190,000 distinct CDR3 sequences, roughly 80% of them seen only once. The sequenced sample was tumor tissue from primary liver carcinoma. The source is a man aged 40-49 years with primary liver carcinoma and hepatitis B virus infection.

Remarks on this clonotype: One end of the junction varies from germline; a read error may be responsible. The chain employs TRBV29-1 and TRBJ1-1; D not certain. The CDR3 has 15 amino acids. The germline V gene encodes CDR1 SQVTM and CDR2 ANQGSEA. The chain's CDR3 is CIVGPGWAMNTEAFF. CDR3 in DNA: TGCATCGTTGGACCGGGGTGGGCCATGAACACTGAAGCTTTCTTT.

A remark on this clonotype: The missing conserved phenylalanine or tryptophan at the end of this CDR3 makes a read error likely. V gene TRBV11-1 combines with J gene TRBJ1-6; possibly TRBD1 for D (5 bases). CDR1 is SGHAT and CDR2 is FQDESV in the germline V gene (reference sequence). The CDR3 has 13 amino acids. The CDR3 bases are TGTGCAAGCAATCGGACACTGGTTTCACCCCTCCACATT. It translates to CASNRTLVSPLHI.

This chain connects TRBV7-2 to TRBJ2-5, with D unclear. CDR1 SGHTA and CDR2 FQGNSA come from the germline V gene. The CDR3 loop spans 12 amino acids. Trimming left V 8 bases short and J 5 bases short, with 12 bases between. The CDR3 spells CTSGPLVETQYF. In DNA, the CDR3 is TGTACCAGCGGCCCTTTGGTTGAGACCCAGTACTTC.

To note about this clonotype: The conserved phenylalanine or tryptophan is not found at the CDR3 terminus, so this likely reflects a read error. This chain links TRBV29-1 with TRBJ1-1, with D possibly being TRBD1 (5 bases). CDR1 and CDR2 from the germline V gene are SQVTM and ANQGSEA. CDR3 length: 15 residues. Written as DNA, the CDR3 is TGCACCGTATCCGCAGGGTGGGGCATGAACACTGAAGCTTTCATT. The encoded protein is CTVSAGWGMNTEAFI.

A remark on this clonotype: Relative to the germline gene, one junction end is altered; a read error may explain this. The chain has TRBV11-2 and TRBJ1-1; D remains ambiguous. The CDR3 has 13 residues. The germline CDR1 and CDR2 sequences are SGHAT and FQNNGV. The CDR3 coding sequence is TGTGCCAGCAGCATGGGCCTGAACACTGAAGCTTTTTTT. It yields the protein CASSMGLNTEAFF.

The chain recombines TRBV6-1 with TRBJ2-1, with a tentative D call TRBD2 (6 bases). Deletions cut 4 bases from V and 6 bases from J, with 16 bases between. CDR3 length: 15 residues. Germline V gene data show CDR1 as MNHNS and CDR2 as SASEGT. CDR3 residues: CASSGEEGGCNEQFF. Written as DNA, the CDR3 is TGTGCCAGCAGTGGAGAAGAGGGAGGATGCAATGAGCAGTTCTTC.

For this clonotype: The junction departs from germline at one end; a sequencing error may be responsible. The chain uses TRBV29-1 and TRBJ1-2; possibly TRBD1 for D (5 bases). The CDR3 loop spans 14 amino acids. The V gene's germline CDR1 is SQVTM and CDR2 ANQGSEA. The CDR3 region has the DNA TGTAGCGTTGAAGCAGAAGAAGGGGTGGATGGCTACTCCTTC. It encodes CSVEAEEGVDGYSF.

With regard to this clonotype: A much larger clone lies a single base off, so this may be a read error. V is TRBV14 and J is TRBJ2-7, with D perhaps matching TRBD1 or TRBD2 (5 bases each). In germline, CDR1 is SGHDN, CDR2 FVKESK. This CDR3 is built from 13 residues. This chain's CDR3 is CASSQGGWDERYF. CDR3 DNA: TGTGCCAGCAGCCAAGGAGGGTGGGACGAGCGGTACTTC.

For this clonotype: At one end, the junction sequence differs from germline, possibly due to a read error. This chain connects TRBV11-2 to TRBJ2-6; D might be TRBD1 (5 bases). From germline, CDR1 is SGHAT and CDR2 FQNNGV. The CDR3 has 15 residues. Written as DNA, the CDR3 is TGTGCCACCCAGCTGCCGGGCTCTGGGGCTAACGTCCTGACTTTC. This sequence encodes CATQLPGSGANVLTF.

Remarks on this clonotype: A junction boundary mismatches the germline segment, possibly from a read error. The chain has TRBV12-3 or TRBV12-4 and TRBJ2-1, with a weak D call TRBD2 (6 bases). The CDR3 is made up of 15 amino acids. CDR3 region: CACTSASDTYNEQFF. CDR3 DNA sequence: TGTGCCTGCACCTCCGCTAGCGACACCTACAATGAGCAGTTTTTC.

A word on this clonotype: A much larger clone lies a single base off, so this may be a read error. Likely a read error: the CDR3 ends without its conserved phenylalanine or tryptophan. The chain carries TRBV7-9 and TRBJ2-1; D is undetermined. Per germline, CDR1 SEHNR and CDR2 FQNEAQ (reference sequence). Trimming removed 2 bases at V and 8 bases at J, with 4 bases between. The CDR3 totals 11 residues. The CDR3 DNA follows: TGTGCCAGCAGCTTATTCGATGAGCAGTTCTCC. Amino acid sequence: CASSLFDEQFS.

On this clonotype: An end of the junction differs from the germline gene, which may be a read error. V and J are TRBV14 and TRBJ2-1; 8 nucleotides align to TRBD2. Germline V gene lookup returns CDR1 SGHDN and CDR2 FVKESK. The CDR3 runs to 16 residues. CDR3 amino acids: CANSAVAGWVYNEQFF. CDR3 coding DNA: TGTGCCAACAGTGCCGTAGCGGGATGGGTATACAATGAACAGTTCTTC. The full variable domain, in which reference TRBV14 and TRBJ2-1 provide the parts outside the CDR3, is EAGVTQFPSHSVIEKGQTVTLRCDPISGHDNLYWYRRVMGKEIKFLLHFVKESKQDESGMPNNRFLAERTGGTYSTLKVQPAELEDSGVYFCANSAVAGWVYNEQFFGPGTRLTVL.

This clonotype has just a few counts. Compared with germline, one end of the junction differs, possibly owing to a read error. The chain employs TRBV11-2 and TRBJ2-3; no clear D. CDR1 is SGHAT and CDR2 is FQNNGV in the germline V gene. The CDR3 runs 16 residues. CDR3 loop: CASSRRSIGNTYTQYF. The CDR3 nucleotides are TGTGCCAGCAGCAGAAGAAGTATAGGGAACACATATACACAGTATTTT.

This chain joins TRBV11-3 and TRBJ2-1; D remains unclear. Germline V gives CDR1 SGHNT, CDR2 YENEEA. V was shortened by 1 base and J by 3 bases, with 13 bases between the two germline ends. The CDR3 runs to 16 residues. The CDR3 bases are TGTGCCAGCAGCTTAGCTACTGGGGTATACTACAATGAGCAGTTCTTC. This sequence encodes CASSLATGVYYNEQFF.

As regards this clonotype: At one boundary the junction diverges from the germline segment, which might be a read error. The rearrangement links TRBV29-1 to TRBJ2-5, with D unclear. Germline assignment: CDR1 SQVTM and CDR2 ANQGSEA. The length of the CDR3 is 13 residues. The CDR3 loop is CSVTGKGIETQYF. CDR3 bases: TGCAGCGTTACCGGCAAGGGAATAGAGACCCAATACTTC.

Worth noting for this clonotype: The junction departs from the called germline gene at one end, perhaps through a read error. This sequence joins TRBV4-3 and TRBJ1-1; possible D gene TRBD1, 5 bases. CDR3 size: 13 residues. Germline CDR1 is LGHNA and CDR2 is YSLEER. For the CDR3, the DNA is TGCGCCAGCAGCCAAGGGGGGAACTCTGAACCTTTCTTT. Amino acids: CASSQGGNSEPFF.

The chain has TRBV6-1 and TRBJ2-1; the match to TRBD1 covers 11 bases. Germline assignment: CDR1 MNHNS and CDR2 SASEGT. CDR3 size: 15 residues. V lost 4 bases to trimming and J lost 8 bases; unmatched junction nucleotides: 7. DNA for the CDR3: TGTGCCAGCAGTGGGGACAGGGGGTTTAGTTATGAGCAGTTCTTC. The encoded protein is CASSGDRGFSYEQFF.

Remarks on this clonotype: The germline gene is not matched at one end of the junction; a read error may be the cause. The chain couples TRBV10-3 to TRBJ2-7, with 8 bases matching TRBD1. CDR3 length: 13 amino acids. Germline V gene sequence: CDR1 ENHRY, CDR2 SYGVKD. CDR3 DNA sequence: TGCGCCATCAGGACGGACAGGGCCGACGGGCAGTACTTC. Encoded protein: CAIRTDRADGQYF.

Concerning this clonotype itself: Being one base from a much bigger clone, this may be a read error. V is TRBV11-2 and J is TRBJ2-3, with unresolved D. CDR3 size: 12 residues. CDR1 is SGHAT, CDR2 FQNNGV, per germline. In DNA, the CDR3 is TGTGCCAGCAGCGCTCTCACAGATACGCAGGATTTT. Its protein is CASSALTDTQDF.

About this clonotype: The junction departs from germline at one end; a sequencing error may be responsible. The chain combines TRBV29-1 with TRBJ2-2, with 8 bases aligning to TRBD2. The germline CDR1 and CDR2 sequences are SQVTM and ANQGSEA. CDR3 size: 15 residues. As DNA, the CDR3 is TGCAGCGTTGTGACTAGCGCGGTGAACACGGGGGAGATGTTTTTT. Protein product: CSVVTSAVNTGEMFF.

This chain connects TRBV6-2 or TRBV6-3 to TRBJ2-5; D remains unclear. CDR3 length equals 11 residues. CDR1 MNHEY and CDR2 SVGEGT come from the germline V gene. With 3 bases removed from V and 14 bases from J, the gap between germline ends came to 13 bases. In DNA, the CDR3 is TGTGCCAGCAGTTATAAAGAGAACCAATACTTC. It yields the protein CASSYKENQYF.

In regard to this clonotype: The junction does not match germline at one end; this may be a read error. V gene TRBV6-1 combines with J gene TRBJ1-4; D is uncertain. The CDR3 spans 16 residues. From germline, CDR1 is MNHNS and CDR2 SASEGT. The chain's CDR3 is CANSKLVRPTNEKLFF. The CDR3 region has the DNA TGTGCCAACAGTAAATTAGTCAGACCAACTAATGAAAAACTGTTTTTT.

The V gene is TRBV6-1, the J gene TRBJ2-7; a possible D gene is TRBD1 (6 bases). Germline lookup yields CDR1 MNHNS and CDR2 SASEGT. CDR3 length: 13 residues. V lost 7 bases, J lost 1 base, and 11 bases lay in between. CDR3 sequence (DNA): TGTGCCAGCACCTGGACAGATTCCTACGAGCAGTACTTC. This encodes CASTWTDSYEQYF.

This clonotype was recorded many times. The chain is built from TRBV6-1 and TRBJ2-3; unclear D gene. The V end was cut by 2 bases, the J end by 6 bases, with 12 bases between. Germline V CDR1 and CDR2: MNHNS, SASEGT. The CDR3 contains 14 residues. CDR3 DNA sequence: TGTGCCAGCAGTGAACAAGGACCCAAGGATACGCAGTATTTT. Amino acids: CASSEQGPKDTQYF.

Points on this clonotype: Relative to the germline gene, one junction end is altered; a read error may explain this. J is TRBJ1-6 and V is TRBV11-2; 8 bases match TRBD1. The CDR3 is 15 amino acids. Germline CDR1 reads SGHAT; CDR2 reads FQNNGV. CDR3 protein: CVSSREDRAYSPLHF. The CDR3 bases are TGTGTCAGCAGCCGCGAGGACAGGGCCTATTCACCTCTCCACTTT.

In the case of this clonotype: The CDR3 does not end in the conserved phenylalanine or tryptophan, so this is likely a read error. The CDR3 loop is CASSIRTGPGNEQFS. Written as DNA, the CDR3 is TGTGCCAGCAGCATAAGGACAGGGCCGGGGAATGAACAGTTCTCC. The chain combines TRBV11-2 with TRBJ2-1; 8 bases agree with TRBD1. The CDR3 is 15 amino acids. Germline V gene sequence: CDR1 SGHAT, CDR2 FQNNGV.

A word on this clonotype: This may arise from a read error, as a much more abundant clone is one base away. CDR3 protein: CAWSNNAAGPYGYTF. The CDR3 DNA follows: TGTGCCTGGAGCAACAACGCTGCGGGCCCCTATGGCTACACCTTC. The chain employs TRBV30 and TRBJ1-2; D call uncertain. The CDR3 is made up of 15 amino acids. The V gene's germline CDR1 is GTSNPN and CDR2 SVGIG (reference sequence). Trimming removed 3 bases at V and 4 bases at J, with 18 bases between.